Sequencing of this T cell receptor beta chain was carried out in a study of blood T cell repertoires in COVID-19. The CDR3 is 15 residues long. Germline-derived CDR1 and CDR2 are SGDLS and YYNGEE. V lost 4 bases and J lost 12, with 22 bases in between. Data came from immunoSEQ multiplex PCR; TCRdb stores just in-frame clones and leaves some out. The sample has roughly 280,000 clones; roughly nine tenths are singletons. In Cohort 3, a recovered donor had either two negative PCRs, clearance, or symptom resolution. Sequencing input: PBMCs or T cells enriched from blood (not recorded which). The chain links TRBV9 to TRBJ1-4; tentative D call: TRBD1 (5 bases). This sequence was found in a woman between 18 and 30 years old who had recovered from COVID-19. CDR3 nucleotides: TGTGCCAGCAGCCCCGCCGGGGGGGGTGATCTGGAACTGTTTTTT. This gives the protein CASSPAGGGDLELFF.